A selection of T cell receptor beta chains follows, all from one sample in a study of T cell changes during pregnancy in multiple sclerosis. Sequencing used immunoSEQ multiplex PCR; TCRdb keeps in-frame clones, though not all of them. The sample carries about 48,000 clones, 85% to 95% recorded once. The sequencing used CD4+ T cells from peripheral blood mononuclear cells, collected in the first trimester of pregnancy. All receptors derive from a female donor with multiple sclerosis, enrolled in a pregnancy study. Each CDR3 is given with its conserved first and last residue. The D gene is left open where the match is weak. For some rows the clone size is stated as once, few or many, or as a class when expanded; others skip it.

TRBD1	TRBJ2-5	-	TRBV7-6	TGTGCCAGCAAGACAGGGGTGGGGGAGACCCAGTACTTC	CASKTGVGETQYF
-	TRBJ1-3	-	TRBV6-1	TGTGCCAGCAGTGAATTAGCCCCCTCCGGAAACACCATATATTTT	CASSELAPSGNTIYF
-	TRBJ1-1	-	TRBV27	TGTGCCAGCAGTTTAAAGTACAGTATGAACACTGAAGCTTTCTTT	CASSLKYSMNTEAFF
TRBD2	TRBJ2-5	-	TRBV25-1	TGTGCCAGCAGTGTGGACGGGGGGGCAGGGGAGACCCAGTACTTC	CASSVDGGAGETQYF
TRBD1	TRBJ2-7	-	TRBV7-9	TGTGCCAGCAGCTTAGCGACAGGGATTGAGCAGTACTTC	CASSLATGIEQYF
-	TRBJ1-4	few	TRBV29-1	TGCAGCGTGGGACATAATGAAAAACTGTTTTTT	CSVGHNEKLFF
-	TRBJ2-1	-	TRBV2	TGTGCCAGCAGTGAAACGGTCTCCTACAATGAGCAGTTCTTC	CASSETVSYNEQFF
-	TRBJ1-4	-	TRBV11-2	TGTGCCAGCAGCCCAGGGTTGGTGGAAAAACTGTTTTTT	CASSPGLVEKLFF
-	TRBJ2-5	-	TRBV18	TGTGCCAGCTCACCACCAACAGGCTTCCAAGAGACCCAGTACTTC	CASSPPTGFQETQYF
-	TRBJ2-5	-	TRBV15	TGTGCCACCAGTGGAGGGGGGCAGGGGGAAGAGACCCAGTACTTC	CATSGGGQGEETQYF
TRBD1	TRBJ1-5	-	TRBV19	TGTGCCAGTAGAAAAGGGCAGGGACAGGGGCGGCCCCAGCATTTT	CASRKGQGQGRPQHF
TRBD2	TRBJ2-1	once	TRBV27	TGTGCCAGCAGCCTTTACCCGGGACTAGAAGTAAATGAGCAGTTCTTC	CASSLYPGLEVNEQFF
TRBD1	TRBJ1-1	-	TRBV10-3	TGTGCCATCAGGACAGGGGCTCAGAGGGACACTGAAGCTTTCTTT	CAIRTGAQRDTEAFF
TRBD2	TRBJ2-1	-	TRBV9	TGTGCCAGCAGCGTAGACGGGGGGGCCTACAATGAGCAGTTCTTC	CASSVDGGAYNEQFF
-	TRBJ2-3	-	TRBV5-1	TGCGCCAGCAGCTTGGTCTTCACAGATACGCAGTATTTT	CASSLVFTDTQYF
TRBD1	TRBJ2-5	-	TRBV15	TGTGCCACCAGCAGAGATCAGGGGGCCCCAGGGACCCAGTACTTC	CATSRDQGAPGTQYF
TRBD1	TRBJ2-3	-	TRBV5-6	TGTGCCAGCAGCCTGGGGTCAGGGGGCTTTGCAGATACGCAGTATTTT	CASSLGSGGFADTQYF
-	TRBJ1-3	-	TRBV5-1	TGCGCCAGCAGCTCGGCCGCAGGGAACTCTGGAAACACCATATATTTT	CASSSAAGNSGNTIYF
TRBD2	TRBJ2-4	-	TRBV5-5	TGTGCCAGCACCCCGGGGGGAGGGACGATGGACATTCAGTACTTC	CASTPGGGTMDIQYF
-	TRBJ1-1	-	TRBV6-1	TGTGCCAGCAGTGACCACAGGGTGGGCACTGAAGCTTTCTTT	CASSDHRVGTEAFF
TRBD2	TRBJ2-3	once	TRBV7-6	TGTGCCAGCAGCCAAAGGGTGGGGGCGGGGGGGCAAGATACGCAGTATTTT	CASSQRVGAGGQDTQYF
-	TRBJ1-2	-	TRBV6-5	TGTGCCAGCAGTTACTCTGGAGTCCAGAACTATGGCTACACCTTC	CASSYSGVQNYGYTF
-	TRBJ1-2	-	TRBV19	TGTGCCACCAGTCCTCAACAGGGTAGCTATGGCTACACCTTC	CATSPQQGSYGYTF
-	TRBJ1-1	-	TRBV6-1	TGTGCCACCGCGATATGGGGGGGCACTGAAGCTTTCTTT	CATAIWGGTEAFF
-	TRBJ1-1	-	TRBV14	TGTGCCAGCAGCCGATTACCAGGGAACACTGAAGCTTTCTTT	CASSRLPGNTEAFF
TRBD1	TRBJ1-1	once	TRBV7-9	TGTGCCAGCAGCTTTAGGACAGGGGCCAACACTGAAGCTTTCTTT	CASSFRTGANTEAFF
TRBD1	TRBJ2-7	-	TRBV5-1	TGCGCCAGCAGCTTGGGACAGGGTTTGTCCTACGAGCAGTACTTC	CASSLGQGLSYEQYF
TRBD1	TRBJ2-3	-	TRBV5-1	TGCGCCACCGGGACAGGGCGTCGAATGGATACGCAGTATTTT	CATGTGRRMDTQYF
-	TRBJ1-4	-	TRBV4-1	TGCGCCAGCAGCCAAGTGGCGGCAGGGGTTTTGACTAATGAAAAACTGTTTTTT	CASSQVAAGVLTNEKLFF
-	TRBJ1-3	once	TRBV18	TGTGCCAGCTCAGAAACTACAACCTACTCTGGAAACACCATATATTTT	CASSETTTYSGNTIYF
-	TRBJ2-3	-	TRBV7-7	TGTGCTAGCAGCCCCCCGGGGACTTATACGCAGTATTTT	CASSPPGTYTQYF
-	TRBJ2-3	-	TRBV7-2	TGTGCCAGCAGCCCGAGGGGGAGCGGGGCAGATACGCAGTATTTT	CASSPRGSGADTQYF